The 9 T cell receptor beta chains below all came from one sample that was sequenced in a study of blood T cell repertoires in COVID-19. Sequencing was performed with immunoSEQ multiplex PCR; in TCRdb, only in-frame clones are kept and a portion is missing. Among 150,000 or so clones, around 85% were seen once, and the ten largest hold over 25%. The sequenced sample consisted of peripheral blood. All receptors derive from an older woman with acute or convalescent COVID-19.

The rearrangement joins TRBV5-6 to TRBJ2-1, with 10 bases matching TRBD1. Per germline, CDR1 SGHDT and CDR2 YYEEEE. The V and J ends lost 4 bases and 8 bases, in that order; junction bases with no gene match: 12. The CDR3 is made up of 16 amino acids. The CDR3 nucleotides read TGTGCCAGCAGCCGGACAGGGGGGATTTTTCGATATGAGCAGTTCTTC. Translation: CASSRTGGIFRYEQFF.

The V gene is TRBV5-4, the J gene TRBJ1-2, with 9 bases that match TRBD1. Germline V gives CDR1 SGHNT, CDR2 YYREEE (reference sequence). The V segment lost 4 bases and the J segment 6 bases; nucleotides outside the gene matches: 7. The CDR3 contains 14 residues. CDR3 nucleotide sequence: TGTGCCAGCAGCCCTAGACAGGGGGTGAATGGCTACACCTTC. Amino acid sequence: CASSPRQGVNGYTF. The whole variable domain, remainder taken from reference TRBV5-4 and TRBJ1-2, is ETGVTQSPTHLIKTRGQQVTLRCSSQSGHNTVSWYQQALGQGPQFIFQYYREEENGRGNFPPRFSGLQFPNYSSELNVNALELDDSALYLCASSPRQGVNGYTFGSGTRLTVV.

The V and J genes are TRBV7-8 and TRBJ2-3, with 8 bases aligning to TRBD1. There are 16 residues in the CDR3. After removal of 5 bases from V and 2 bases from J, the junction contained 9 bases not matched to a gene. Germline V lookup: CDR1 SGHVS, CDR2 FQNEAQ. The CDR3: CASSPGGGTNTDTQYF. The DNA for the CDR3 is TGTGCCAGCAGCCCAGGGGGCGGAACAAACACAGATACGCAGTATTTT.

J is TRBJ1-1 and V is TRBV28; TRBD1 matches 7 bases. Germline loops: CDR1 MDHEN, CDR2 SYDVKM. The CDR3 consists of 14 residues. V dropped 6 bases and J dropped 1; count of bases not matched to a gene: 5. The CDR3 loop reads CASSPGGGNTEAFF. CDR3 in DNA: TGTGCCAGCAGCCCAGGGGGAGGGAACACTGAAGCTTTCTTT.

The rearrangement links TRBV25-1 to TRBJ1-1; 9 positions agree with TRBD1. J lost 4 bases, V lost 5 bases, and 5 bases had no gene match. Germline V gene data show CDR1 as MGHDK and CDR2 as SYGVNS. The CDR3 consists of 14 residues. CDR3 in amino acids: CASSRQTGGTEAFF. In DNA, the CDR3 is TGTGCCAGCAGTAGGCAGACAGGGGGCACTGAAGCTTTCTTT.

The CDR3 DNA is TGTGCCAGCAGTGACCCCGTCGGACAGGGGGCATCACCCCTCCACTTT. This gives the protein CASSDPVGQGASPLHF. The chain links TRBV2 to TRBJ1-6, with 11 bases lining up with TRBD1. The V gene end was trimmed by 3 bases and the J gene end by 10 bases; junction bases not matched to a gene: 8. CDR1 and CDR2 from the germline V gene are SNHLY and FYNNEI. This CDR3 comprises 16 residues.

The chain has TRBV30 and TRBJ1-1, with 9 bases fitting TRBD1. The germline gives CDR1 GTSNPN, CDR2 SVGIG (reference sequence). The CDR3 runs to 15 residues. Trimming cost V 3 bases and J 5 bases; bases outside gene matches: 10. CDR3 in amino acids: CAWRITGTGRTEAFF. DNA of the CDR3: TGTGCCTGGAGGATAACCGGGACAGGGAGGACTGAAGCTTTCTTT.

This rearrangement joins TRBV11-3 to TRBJ2-1, with 9 bases that match TRBD2. CDR3 size: 12 residues. Germline CDR1 reads SGHNT; CDR2 reads YENEEA. Losses at the gene ends were 5 bases for V and 16 bases for J; bases not matched to a gene: 9. CDR3 sequence: CASSPAGGPVFF. For the CDR3, the DNA is TGTGCCAGCAGCCCAGCGGGGGGACCCGTATTCTTC.

This clone turned up a few times. V is TRBV3-1 (or the pseudogene TRBV3-2) and J is TRBJ2-5; no firm D call. Trimming pared 3 bases from V and 5 bases from J, leaving 13 bases between. The germline V gene has CDR1 LGHDT and CDR2 YNNKEL (reference sequence). This CDR3 comprises 14 residues. The CDR3 sequence: CASSQAPLRETQYF. CDR3 in DNA: TGTGCCAGCAGCCAGGCCCCCTTGCGGGAGACCCAGTACTTC.